The 18 T cell receptor beta chains below come from one sample, sequenced in a study of T cell responses to AZD1222 COVID-19 vaccine. Assay used: immunoSEQ multiplex PCR; TCRdb lists only in-frame clones, some missing. The table shows 30,000 to 35,000 clones, with around 78% occurring only once. The material sequenced was peripheral blood, taken 28 days after the second AZD1222 dose. All receptors derive from an adult who received the AZD1222 COVID-19 vaccine.

This chain connects TRBV5-1 to TRBJ2-1; 9 positions agree with TRBD2. Trimming removed 7 bases from V and 2 bases from J; junction bases left unmatched: 10. The germline gives CDR1 SGHRS, CDR2 YFSETQ. The CDR3 sequence is 16 residues long. The CDR3 loop reads CASLPGTSRTYNEQFF. CDR3 nucleotides: TGCGCCAGCTTACCTGGGACTAGCAGAACCTACAATGAGCAGTTCTTC.

The chain carries TRBV19 and TRBJ1-2, with 10 nucleotides matching TRBD1. Germline V CDR1 and CDR2: LNHDA, SQIVND (reference sequence). CDR3 length: 14 amino acids. V dropped 10 bases and J dropped 8; count of bases not matched to a gene: 13. The CDR3 here is CATTPGQGFGGYTF. The CDR3 DNA sequence: TGTGCCACCACGCCGGGACAGGGGTTTGGCGGCTACACCTTC.

The gene calls are TRBV15 and TRBJ1-3; TRBD1 agrees at 8 bases. With V trimmed by 0 bases and J by 4 bases, 17 bases remained unmatched. The CDR3 runs 20 residues. Looked up from germline, CDR1 is LNHNV and CDR2 is YYDKDF (reference sequence). The CDR3: CATSRDRGGGRGRSGNTIYF. CDR3 coding DNA: TGTGCCACCAGCAGAGATCGGGGTGGAGGCAGGGGGCGGTCAGGAAACACCATATATTTT.

This clone was counted only a few times. The rearrangement joins TRBV2 to TRBJ2-1; TRBD1 matches at 8 bases. The CDR3 length is 16 residues. V was clipped by 6 bases and J by 0 bases; unmatched bases: 7. Germline V gives CDR1 SNHLY, CDR2 FYNNEI. CDR3 region: CASSLRDRGSYNEQFF. The DNA of the CDR3 is TGTGCCAGCAGCCTCCGAGACAGGGGCTCCTACAATGAGCAGTTCTTC.

In DNA, the CDR3 is TGTGCCAGCAGTTTCCCATGGGGGGCCGAGGAAGCTTTCTTT. The encoded protein is CASSFPWGAEEAFF. The rearrangement uses TRBV28 and TRBJ1-1, with a possible D match to TRBD1 (6 bases). The CDR3 contains 14 residues. V was pared by 3 bases and J by 8 bases, with 16 bases between. Germline CDR1 is MDHEN and CDR2 is SYDVKM.

The chain combines TRBV5-5 with TRBJ2-3, with 7 bases that match TRBD2. CDR1 is SGHKS, CDR2 YYEKEE, per germline (reference sequence). Trimming took 5 bases from V and 2 from J; bases not matched to a gene: 11. The CDR3 consists of 16 residues. The chain's CDR3 is CASRYGRGDATDTQYF. The CDR3 DNA reads as TGTGCCAGCAGATACGGACGGGGGGACGCCACAGATACGCAGTATTTT.

V is TRBV11-2 and J is TRBJ1-1; 7 nucleotides match TRBD1. Germline lookup yields CDR1 SGHAT and CDR2 FQNNGV. Germline trimming cut 0 bases from V and 5 bases from J; bases unmatched to any gene: 9. The CDR3 has 16 residues. The CDR3 DNA reads TGTGCCAGCAGCTTAGATCTGTCAGGGGGGAGAACTGAAGCTTTCTTT. Amino acids: CASSLDLSGGRTEAFF. The full variable domain, rest sourced from reference TRBV11-2 and TRBJ1-1, is EAGVAQSPRYKIIEKRQSVAFWCNPISGHATLYWYQQILGQGPKLLIQFQNNGVVDDSQLPKDRFSAERLKGVDSTLKIQPAKLEDSAVYLCASSLDLSGGRTEAFFGQGTRLTVV.

This clone counts as medium-sized. The chain couples TRBV5-4 to TRBJ1-2; 9 bases are shared with TRBD1. In germline, CDR1 is SGHNT, CDR2 YYREEE (reference sequence). The CDR3 has 13 residues. V shed 5 bases, J shed 3 bases, and the junction held 2 bases outside the gene matches. The CDR3: CASRTGGDYGYTF. The CDR3 DNA reads TGTGCCAGCAGGACAGGGGGAGACTATGGCTACACCTTC.

The genes are TRBV6-2 or TRBV6-3 and TRBJ2-5, with D hard to call. The CDR3 spans 15 residues. Germline CDR1 reads MNHEY; CDR2 reads SVGEGT. V shed 0 bases and J shed 9 bases, with 17 bases lying between them. CDR3 in amino acids: CASSYSTDGVMAQYF. As DNA, the CDR3 is TGTGCCAGCAGTTACTCGACGGACGGCGTGATGGCCCAGTACTTC.

The rearrangement joins TRBV7-2 to TRBJ2-1; 9 nucleotides align to TRBD2. After removal of 5 bases from V and 2 bases from J, the junction contained 13 bases not matched to a gene. Germline CDR1 SGHTA, CDR2 FQGNSA. The CDR3 extends over 18 amino acids. CDR3 DNA sequence: TGTGCCAGCAGCCTCCGGAGGGGTAGCGGGGGTGCCTACAATGAGCAGTTCTTC. Translated: CASSLRRGSGGAYNEQFF.

This chain uses TRBV6-2 or TRBV6-3 with TRBJ1-1; D is uncertain. The CDR3 loop spans 12 amino acids. The V and J ends lost 2 bases and 8 bases respectively, with 9 bases between them. CDR1 is MNHEY and CDR2 is SVGEGT in the germline V gene. The CDR3 sequence: CASSYPPIEAFF. For the CDR3, the DNA is TGTGCCAGCAGTTACCCCCCAATCGAAGCTTTCTTT.

The chain combines TRBV2 with TRBJ2-2; D is unclear. Trimming took off 2 bases at V and 0 bases at J, with 7 bases between the two ends. The CDR3 consists of 15 residues. Germline V gene lookup returns CDR1 SNHLY and CDR2 FYNNEI. The CDR3, as DNA: TGTGCCAGCAGTGAATCCAGGACGAACACCGGGGAGCTGTTTTTT. The encoded protein is CASSESRTNTGELFF.

The chain is built from TRBV5-6 and TRBJ2-1, with 7 bases matching TRBD2. Germline V CDR1 and CDR2: SGHDT, YYEEEE. Trimming cost V 3 bases and J 1 base; bases outside gene matches: 10. This CDR3 contains 17 residues. For the CDR3, the DNA is TGTGCCAGCAGCTCGGTCGAGCGGGGACCTTCCTACAATGAGCAGTTCTTC. Encoded protein: CASSSVERGPSYNEQFF.

The CDR3 protein is CASKTELNYGYTF. For the CDR3, the DNA is TGTGCCAGCAAAACTGAACTTAATTATGGCTACACCTTC. This chain joins TRBV6-5 and TRBJ1-2, with D unclear. V dropped 7 bases and J dropped 5 bases, with 14 bases sitting between them. This CDR3 is 13 amino acids long. Per the germline V gene, CDR1 is MNHEY and CDR2 is SVGAGI.

The rearrangement joins TRBV20-1 to TRBJ2-7; maybe TRBD1 (5 bases). V was pared by 4 bases and J by 5 bases, with 9 bases between. Germline CDR1 DFQATT, CDR2 SNEGSKA (reference sequence). The CDR3 has 11 amino acids. The CDR3 is CSAIQGNEQYV. The CDR3 bases are TGCAGTGCTATTCAGGGTAACGAGCAGTACGTC.

The V and J genes are TRBV6-5 and TRBJ2-5, with 8 bases matching TRBD2. V lost 8 bases and J lost 2; bases outside the gene matches: 4. Per the germline V gene, CDR1 is MNHEY and CDR2 is SVGAGI. This CDR3 region has 13 residues. The DNA of the CDR3 is TGTGCCAGCGTGCGGGAGGCGCAAGAGACCCAGTACTTC. Protein product: CASVREAQETQYF.

The V and J genes are TRBV6-1 and TRBJ2-4; 8 nucleotides agree with TRBD1. The CDR3 is made up of 12 amino acids. Trimming cost V 2 bases and J 13 bases; bases outside gene matches: 4. The germline CDR1 and CDR2 sequences are MNHNS and SASEGT. The CDR3 region is CASSELTGGQYF. CDR3 coding DNA: TGTGCCAGCAGTGAACTAACAGGGGGACAGTACTTC.

CDR3 in amino acids: CASSPLQSDTQYF. CDR3 DNA sequence: TGTGCCAGCTCACCCCTGCAGTCAGATACGCAGTATTTT. This sequence joins TRBV18 and TRBJ2-3; D not certain. V lost 3 bases to trimming and J lost 4 bases, with 8 bases between them. The germline gives CDR1 KGHSH, CDR2 LQKENI. The CDR3 sequence is 13 residues long.